The rows below give T cell receptor beta chains drawn from one sample of a study of blood T cell repertoires in COVID-19. Assay used: immunoSEQ multiplex PCR; TCRdb lists only in-frame clones, some missing. This sample carries 68,000 or so clones, about 86% of them seen once, and the ten largest clones take approximately 3.7%. Specimen: peripheral blood. The receptor set was obtained from a man aged 50 to 60 with acute or convalescent COVID-19. The CDR3 runs from the conserved cysteine through the conserved F or W.

CDR3	V	J
CASSQGGEQYF	TRBV3-1/TRBV3-2	TRBJ2-7
CAWRPGQYYEQYF	TRBV30	TRBJ2-7
CASSYLADAFF	TRBV6-6	TRBJ1-1
CAWTGTGPKDEQYF	TRBV30	TRBJ2-7
CASTLGGGAYNEQFF	TRBV5-1	TRBJ2-1
CASSLTLFNEQFF	TRBV7-3	TRBJ2-1
CASSPPLWAYGYTF	TRBV28	TRBJ1-2
CASSTWTGRTGELFF	TRBV19	TRBJ2-2
CASSLFGDRVKGYTF	TRBV28	TRBJ1-2
CASAGGGLFSTDTQYF	TRBV4-1	TRBJ2-3
CASSGRLDRGVPANEKLFF	TRBV9	TRBJ1-4
CASSLEGSQAPLHF	TRBV5-5	TRBJ1-6
CASSRRQSGYGYTF	TRBV6-5	TRBJ1-2
CASSLPGTSIRQETQYF	TRBV3-1/TRBV3-2	TRBJ2-5
CASSYSRTGSEQYF	TRBV6-5	TRBJ2-7
CASSLRTGGNYGYTF	TRBV5-1	TRBJ1-2
CASVPSGSYNEQFF	TRBV12-5	TRBJ2-1
CASSLGGKDEQFF	TRBV7-3	TRBJ2-1
CASSRLGDSSYGYTF	TRBV14	TRBJ1-2
CAWSVLGHALFRAGELFF	TRBV30	TRBJ2-2
CASTELAGVKNEQFF	TRBV9	TRBJ2-1
CASSLTGGEKTQYF	TRBV6-5	TRBJ2-5
CAISDPSGGQNIQYF	TRBV10-3	TRBJ2-4
CASSWTDEKLFF	TRBV28	TRBJ1-4
CASSGQASSYNEQFF	TRBV6-5	TRBJ2-1
CASTPGAGANYGYTF	TRBV11-1	TRBJ1-2